The TCR beta chain under discussion was sequenced for a study of quantifying T cell responses using KT2 cells. Overall study: Reverse transcription used primers in the TCR alpha and beta constant regions. The second PCR was a qPCR stopped at a predetermined fluorescence threshold. General observations from the study: KT2 sequence counts showed saturation when very many KT2 cells were spiked in.

Only a few counts were recorded for this clonotype. Its target is unknown. Each cDNA got a UMI-containing oligo ligated at its 3' end. The first PCR ran roughly 4 cycles with an equimolar RC1.1 and RC1.2 beta primer mix. Each CDR3 protein is one row after TCRdb ran MiXCR on the UMI-ligation and nested PCR reads. Of approximately 50,000 distinct CDR3 sequences listed, roughly 10% are singletons. Trimming removed 0 bases from V and 2 bases from J; junction bases left unmatched: 5. CDR1 SGHRS and CDR2 YFSETQ come from the germline V gene. This CDR3 contains 16 residues. Sequenced: PBMCs spiked with cells of the T cell clone KT2. This rearrangement joins TRBV5-1 to TRBJ2-3; 8 bases align to TRBD2. The receptor was derived from a human donor. CDR3 loop: CASSLGGGPNTDTQYF. The CDR3 DNA is TGCGCCAGCAGCTTGGGCGGGGGGCCCAACACAGATACGCAGTATTTT.